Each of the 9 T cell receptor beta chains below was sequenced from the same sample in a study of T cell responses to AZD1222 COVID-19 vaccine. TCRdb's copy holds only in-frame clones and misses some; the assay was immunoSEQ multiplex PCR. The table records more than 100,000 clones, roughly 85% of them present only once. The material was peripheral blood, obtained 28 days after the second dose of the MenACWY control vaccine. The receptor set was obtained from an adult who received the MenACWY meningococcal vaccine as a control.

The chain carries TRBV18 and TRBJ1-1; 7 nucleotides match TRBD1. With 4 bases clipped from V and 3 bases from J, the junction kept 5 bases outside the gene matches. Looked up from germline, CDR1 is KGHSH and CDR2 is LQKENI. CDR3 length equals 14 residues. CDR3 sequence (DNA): TGTGCCAGCTCACAGGGGGCACGCGACACTGAAGCTTTCTTT. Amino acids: CASSQGARDTEAFF.

CDR3 DNA: TGTGCCAGCAGCTCCCAGGGGGGGATTTACTACGAGCAGTACTTC. Its translation is CASSSQGGIYYEQYF. The chain links TRBV7-2 to TRBJ2-7, with D perhaps being TRBD1 or TRBD2 (7 bases each). V lost 4 bases to trimming and J lost 3 bases, with 16 bases between them. From germline, CDR1 is SGHTA and CDR2 FQGNSA. The CDR3 has 15 residues.

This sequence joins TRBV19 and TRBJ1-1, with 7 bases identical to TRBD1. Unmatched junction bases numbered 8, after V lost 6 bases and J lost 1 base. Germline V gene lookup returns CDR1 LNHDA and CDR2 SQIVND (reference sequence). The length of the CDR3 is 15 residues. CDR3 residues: CASSAQGLPNTEAFF. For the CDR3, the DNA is TGTGCCAGTAGCGCACAGGGGCTGCCGAACACTGAAGCTTTCTTT.

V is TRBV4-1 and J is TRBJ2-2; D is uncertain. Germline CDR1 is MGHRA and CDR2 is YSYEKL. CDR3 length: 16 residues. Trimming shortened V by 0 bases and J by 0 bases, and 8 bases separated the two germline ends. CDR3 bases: TGCGCCAGCAGCCAAGAAAGGGCGGCGAACACCGGGGAGCTGTTTTTT. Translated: CASSQERAANTGELFF.

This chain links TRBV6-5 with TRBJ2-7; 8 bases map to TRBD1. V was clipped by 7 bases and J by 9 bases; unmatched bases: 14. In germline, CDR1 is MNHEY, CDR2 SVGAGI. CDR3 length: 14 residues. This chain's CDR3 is CASNSDRGFLRQYF. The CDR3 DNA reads TGTGCCAGCAACTCCGACAGGGGCTTCCTGCGGCAGTACTTC.

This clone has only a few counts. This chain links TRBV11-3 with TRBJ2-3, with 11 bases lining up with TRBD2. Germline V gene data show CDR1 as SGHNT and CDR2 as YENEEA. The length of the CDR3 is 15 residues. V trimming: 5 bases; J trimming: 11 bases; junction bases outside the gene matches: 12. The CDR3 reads CASSRTSGFRRGQYF. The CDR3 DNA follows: TGTGCCAGCAGCCGGACTAGCGGGTTTCGGCGAGGGCAGTATTTT.

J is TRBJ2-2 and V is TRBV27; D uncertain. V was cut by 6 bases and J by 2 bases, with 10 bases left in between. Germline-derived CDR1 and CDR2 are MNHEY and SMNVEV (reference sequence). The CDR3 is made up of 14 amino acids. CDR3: CASSPGHNTGELFF. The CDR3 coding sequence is TGTGCCAGCAGCCCGGGCCACAACACCGGGGAGCTGTTTTTT.

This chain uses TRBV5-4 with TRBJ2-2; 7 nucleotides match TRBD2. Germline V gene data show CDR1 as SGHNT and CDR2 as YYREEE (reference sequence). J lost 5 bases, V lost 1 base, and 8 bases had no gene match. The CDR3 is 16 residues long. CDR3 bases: TGTGCCAGCAGCTTGCGAGCGGGGAGAATTACCGGGGAGCTGTTTTTT. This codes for CASSLRAGRITGELFF.

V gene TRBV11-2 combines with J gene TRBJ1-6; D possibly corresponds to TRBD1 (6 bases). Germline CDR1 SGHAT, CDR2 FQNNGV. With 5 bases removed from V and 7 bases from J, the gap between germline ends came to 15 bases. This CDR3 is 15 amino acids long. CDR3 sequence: CASSPDSFINSPLHF. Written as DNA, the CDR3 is TGTGCCAGCAGCCCGGACAGTTTTATCAATTCACCCCTCCACTTT. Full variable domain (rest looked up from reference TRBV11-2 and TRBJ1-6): EAGVAQSPRYKIIEKRQSVAFWCNPISGHATLYWYQQILGQGPKLLIQFQNNGVVDDSQLPKDRFSAERLKGVDSTLKIQPAKLEDSAVYLCASSPDSFINSPLHFGNGTRLTVT.